One and the same sample provided the 8 T cell receptor beta chains below, sequenced in a study of OX40 agonist ivuxolimab in advanced cancers. Profiled with immunoSEQ multiplex PCR; TCRdb holds only in-frame clones, not every one. The sample has 60,000 or so clones, over 80% seen once. Material: CD4+ or CD8+ T cells sorted from blood, obtained in a trial of the OX40 agonist ivuxolimab. These receptors were obtained from an adult with an advanced solid tumor such as melanoma, head and neck, liver or kidney cancer.

This clone was seen only once. The J gene is TRBJ2-1, the V gene TRBV6-1; tentative D call: TRBD1 (6 bases). Trimming removed 1 base at V and 5 bases at J, with 12 bases between. The length of the CDR3 is 15 residues. Germline V gene lookup returns CDR1 MNHNS and CDR2 SASEGT. CDR3 loop: CASSEGRQANNEQFF. The CDR3 DNA is TGTGCCAGCAGTGAAGGGAGACAGGCTAACAATGAGCAGTTCTTC.

In this sample, this clone turned up once. The gene calls are TRBV6-1 and TRBJ2-6, with 7 bases matching TRBD1. Germline values: CDR1 MNHNS, CDR2 SASEGT. CDR3 length: 19 residues. Trimming cost V 4 bases and J 0 bases; bases outside gene matches: 12. CDR3 DNA: TGTGCCAGCAGTGGGCCCCTGGGACAGTTCCCCTCTGGGGCCAACGTCCTGACTTTC. Translated, it gives CASSGPLGQFPSGANVLTF.

The chain recombines TRBV19 with TRBJ2-5; 16 bases are shared with TRBD2. The CDR3 runs to 14 residues. Germline V gene lookup returns CDR1 LNHDA and CDR2 SQIVND (reference sequence). J was trimmed by 5 bases and V by 9 bases; bases with no gene match: 3. DNA of the CDR3: TGTGCCAGCGGGACTAGCGGGAGGGGGGAGACCCAGTACTTC. Protein: CASGTSGRGETQYF. Looking up the rest from reference TRBV19 and TRBJ2-5 gives the full variable domain: DGGITQSPKYLFRKEGQNVTLSCEQNLNHDAMYWYRQDPGQGLRLIYYSQIVNDFQKGDIAEGYSVSREKKESFPLTVTSAQKNPTAFYLCASGTSGRGETQYFGPGTRLLVL.

This rearrangement joins TRBV19 to TRBJ1-2; 8 bases match TRBD1. CDR1 is LNHDA, CDR2 SQIVND, per germline (reference sequence). This CDR3 is built from 15 residues. V lost 4 bases to trimming and J lost 4 bases; unmatched junction nucleotides: 8. In DNA form, the CDR3 reads TGTGCCAGTAGTAACGGACAGGGAGGAGGCTATGGCTACACCTTC. Amino acid sequence: CASSNGQGGGYGYTF.

The chain employs TRBV27 and TRBJ1-4, with D possibly being TRBD1 (5 bases). This CDR3 has 14 residues. Per germline, CDR1 MNHEY and CDR2 SMNVEV (reference sequence). Trimming left V 3 bases short and J 6 bases short, with 11 bases between. DNA of the CDR3: TGTGCCAGCAGTTTCTCAGGGTTAGATGAAAAACTGTTTTTT. It specifies CASSFSGLDEKLFF.

This rearrangement joins TRBV6-6 to TRBJ2-7, with a possible D match to TRBD1 (6 bases). The CDR3 length is 15 residues. CDR1 and CDR2 from the germline V gene are MNHNY and SVGAGI (reference sequence). Trimming took off 5 bases at V and 0 bases at J, with 14 bases between the two ends. CDR3 nucleotides: TGTGCCAGCAGTCCGGACCGGGACAACTCCTACGAGCAGTACTTC. The encoded protein is CASSPDRDNSYEQYF.

The J gene is TRBJ2-2, the V gene TRBV23-1; 9 bases map to TRBD1. TRBV23-1 has ORF status, its function being uncertain. V dropped 4 bases and J dropped 3; count of bases not matched to a gene: 9. The CDR3 totals 17 residues. CDR3 nucleotide sequence: TGCGCCAGCAGTCGCCACGAAGGGACAGGGTACACCGGGGAGCTGTTTTTT. Protein sequence: CASSRHEGTGYTGELFF.

The chain has TRBV29-1 and TRBJ1-2; 7 nucleotides match TRBD1. The CDR3 consists of 15 residues. Germline CDR1 SQVTM, CDR2 ANQGSEA. Trimming at V came to 3 bases and at J to 7 bases, leaving 14 bases not matched to a gene. CDR3: CSVDFVQGVGVGYTF. As DNA, the CDR3 is TGCAGCGTTGACTTTGTGCAGGGGGTAGGGGTTGGCTACACCTTC.